One and the same sample provided the 27 T cell receptor beta chains below, sequenced in a study of shared clonotypes between healthy human individuals. Produced via immunoSEQ multiplex PCR; TCRdb's table is partial and in-frame only. Here the sample spans roughly 2 million clones, 90% to 96% being singletons. Sequenced input: naive CD4+ T cells sorted from blood. Described subset: CD45RA+ positively selected. The source of these receptors is a man aged 18 to 30 in good health.

J is TRBJ1-2 and V is TRBV5-1, with D unresolved. Trimming removed 0 bases from V and 4 bases from J, with 13 bases in between. The V gene's germline CDR1 is SGHRS and CDR2 YFSETQ. This CDR3 contains 15 residues. The CDR3 bases are TGCGCCAGCAGCTTGGAGGAGTCGACTAGCTATGGCTACACCTTC. This encodes CASSLEESTSYGYTF.

The rearrangement links TRBV6-5 to TRBJ2-2; TRBD1 might be the D (6 bases). Germline CDR1 is MNHEY and CDR2 is SVGAGI. V shed 0 bases and J shed 7 bases, with 15 bases lying between them. This CDR3 has 16 residues. For the CDR3, the DNA is TGTGCCAGCAGTTACTCGAACAGGGCCGTCGGCGGGGAGCTGTTTTTT. It is translated as CASSYSNRAVGGELFF.

The V and J genes are TRBV5-1 and TRBJ2-1, with 9 bases that match TRBD1. Germline V gene lookup returns CDR1 SGHRS and CDR2 YFSETQ. The CDR3 is 15 residues long. The J segment lost 3 bases and the V segment lost 5 bases, leaving 6 bases of the junction unmatched. The CDR3 DNA reads TGCGCCAGCAGGTTTGAGGGACAGGGCTACAATGAGCAGTTCTTC. Translated, it gives CASRFEGQGYNEQFF.

The chain has TRBV10-2 and TRBJ2-5, with D uncertain. Per germline, CDR1 WSHSY and CDR2 SAAADI. V was trimmed by 10 bases and J by 2 bases, leaving 17 bases between them. The CDR3 contains 14 residues. The CDR3 DNA reads as TGCGCCACCCGAGAAGTGTCGGAACAAGAGACCCAGTACTTC. Amino acid sequence: CATREVSEQETQYF.

J is TRBJ2-1 and V is TRBV5-1; D remains ambiguous. The CDR3 totals 13 residues. Germline V gene sequence: CDR1 SGHRS, CDR2 YFSETQ. Trimming stripped 6 bases from V and 5 bases from J, with 12 bases between. This chain's CDR3 is CASKVQPHNEQFF. CDR3 DNA sequence: TGCGCCAGCAAGGTACAGCCGCACAATGAGCAGTTCTTC.

This chain links TRBV7-8 with TRBJ2-7, with D possibly TRBD2 on 5 matching bases. Germline values: CDR1 SGHVS, CDR2 FQNEAQ. V shed 6 bases and J shed 0 bases, with 15 bases lying between them. The CDR3 covers 15 residues. The CDR3 DNA reads TGTGCCAGCAGGCGCGGGTCGGATAACTCCTACGAGCAGTACTTC. Amino acids: CASRRGSDNSYEQYF.

In this sample, this clone turned up a few times. The chain uses TRBV21-1 and TRBJ1-1. TRBV21-1 is reported as a pseudogene. This CDR3 spans 14 amino acids. The CDR3 region is CASSYGGGRTEAFF. In DNA form, the CDR3 reads TGTGCCAGCAGCTATGGCGGGGGCCGGACTGAAGCTTTCTTT.

The V gene is TRBV30, the J gene TRBJ2-2, with 7 bases aligning to TRBD1. Germline V gene data show CDR1 as GTSNPN and CDR2 as SVGIG (reference sequence). The V gene end was trimmed by 4 bases and the J gene end by 4 bases; junction bases not matched to a gene: 6. This CDR3 spans 14 amino acids. This CDR3 reads CAWTTGARTGELFF. The CDR3 coding sequence is TGTGCCTGGACCACAGGGGCGCGCACCGGGGAGCTGTTTTTT.

V gene TRBV4-1 combines with J gene TRBJ2-2; possible D gene TRBD2, 5 bases. V dropped 2 bases and J dropped 7 bases, with 17 bases sitting between them. Germline V gene lookup returns CDR1 MGHRA and CDR2 YSYEKL. The CDR3 contains 16 residues. The CDR3 DNA is TGCGCCAGCAGCCAACAGACCGGGAAAAATGGCGGGGAGCTGTTTTTT. This codes for CASSQQTGKNGGELFF.

CDR3 sequence: CAWSTSGSGANVLTF. The CDR3 DNA is TGTGCCTGGAGTACTAGCGGGTCTGGGGCCAACGTCCTGACTTTC. The gene calls are TRBV30 and TRBJ2-6; TRBD2 matches 9 bases. The CDR3 runs 15 residues. Germline loops: CDR1 GTSNPN, CDR2 SVGIG (reference sequence). The J segment lost 1 base and the V segment lost 2 bases, leaving 0 bases of the junction unmatched. Combining the CDR3 with reference TRBV30 and TRBJ2-6 gives the whole variable domain SQTIHQWPATLVQPVGSPLSLECTVEGTSNPNLYWYRQAAGRGLQLLFYSVGIGQISSEVPQNLSASRPQDRQFILSSKKLLLSDSGFYLCAWSTSGSGANVLTFGAGSRLTVL.

J is TRBJ1-3 and V is TRBV11-2; no definite D call. The V and J ends lost 5 bases and 4 bases respectively, with 15 bases between them. CDR3 length: 15 amino acids. Germline CDR1 is SGHAT and CDR2 is FQNNGV. CDR3 DNA sequence: TGTGCCAGCAGCCTATCCGAGGCCCGGGGAAACACCATATATTTT. As protein: CASSLSEARGNTIYF. Variable domain in full (rest from reference TRBV11-2 and TRBJ1-3): EAGVAQSPRYKIIEKRQSVAFWCNPISGHATLYWYQQILGQGPKLLIQFQNNGVVDDSQLPKDRFSAERLKGVDSTLKIQPAKLEDSAVYLCASSLSEARGNTIYFGEGSWLTVV.

V is TRBV6-4 and J is TRBJ2-2; D is uncertain. CDR3 length: 12 residues. Trimming cost V 5 bases and J 3 bases, with 4 bases left between them. CDR1 and CDR2 from the germline V gene are MRHNA and SNTAGT. In DNA, the CDR3 is TGTGCCAGCAGTCTGGACACCGGGGAGCTGTTTTTT. This gives the protein CASSLDTGELFF.

The chain carries TRBV2 and TRBJ2-5; 7 bases map to TRBD1. CDR3 length equals 14 residues. CDR1 is SNHLY and CDR2 is FYNNEI in the germline V gene. V shed 5 bases, J shed 5 bases, and the junction held 8 bases outside the gene matches. Here the CDR3 DNA reads TGTGCCAGCAGTAGGGACAGTTGGGCTGAGACCCAGTACTTC. Translating it yields CASSRDSWAETQYF.

A word on this clone: Other DNA sequences of this sample code for an identical CDR3. J is TRBJ1-2 and V is TRBV5-1, with D unresolved. This CDR3 has 13 residues. The V end was cut by 4 bases, the J end by 2 bases, with 9 bases between. Germline values: CDR1 SGHRS, CDR2 YFSETQ. The CDR3 reads CASSQDTNYGYTF. The DNA for the CDR3 is TGCGCCAGCAGCCAAGACACCAACTATGGCTACACCTTC.

This chain joins TRBV5-1 and TRBJ1-2; no reliable D call. CDR3 length: 14 amino acids. Trimming removed 5 bases from V and 4 bases from J, with 15 bases in between. Germline CDR1 and CDR2: SGHRS and YFSETQ. The DNA for the CDR3 is TGCGCCAGCAGTTACGGGCCGCCGGGCTATGGCTACACCTTC. Translating gives CASSYGPPGYGYTF.

The chain couples TRBV27 to TRBJ1-2; 7 bases are shared with TRBD1. This CDR3 region has 15 residues. Germline V CDR1 and CDR2: MNHEY, SMNVEV (reference sequence). The V gene end was trimmed by 5 bases and the J gene end by 8 bases; junction bases not matched to a gene: 14. This chain's CDR3 is CASSPFIQGVRGYTF. In DNA form, the CDR3 reads TGTGCCAGCAGTCCATTCATTCAGGGGGTAAGAGGCTACACCTTC.

V gene TRBV5-4 combines with J gene TRBJ2-1; D might be TRBD2 (7 bases). V was cut by 10 bases and J by 5 bases, with 16 bases left in between. The CDR3 has 13 residues. Germline CDR1 reads SGHNT; CDR2 reads YYREEE (reference sequence). Here the CDR3 DNA reads TGTGCCGGAACAGGGAGGGTGGACAATGAGCAGTTCTTC. It yields the protein CAGTGRVDNEQFF.

The chain is built from TRBV7-9 and TRBJ2-1; D perhaps matches TRBD1 (5 bases). V gave up 4 bases and J gave up 4 bases, with 17 bases separating them. Germline V gene data show CDR1 as SEHNR and CDR2 as FQNEAQ (reference sequence). The CDR3 totals 16 residues. CDR3: CASSSDTDTRYNEQFF. The CDR3, as DNA: TGTGCCAGCAGCTCGGATACGGACACCCGGTACAATGAGCAGTTCTTC.

The chain recombines TRBV18 with TRBJ1-4; D perhaps matches TRBD1 (5 bases). The CDR3 is 15 residues long. V was cut by 6 bases and J by 5 bases, with 16 bases left in between. Germline V gives CDR1 KGHSH, CDR2 LQKENI. The CDR3 is CASSLREAGNEKLFF. Written as DNA, the CDR3 is TGTGCCAGCTCCCTCAGGGAGGCGGGGAATGAAAAACTGTTTTTT.

This rearrangement joins TRBV27 to TRBJ1-1; D not certain. The CDR3 runs to 15 residues. The germline V gene has CDR1 MNHEY and CDR2 SMNVEV (reference sequence). V was shortened by 0 bases and J by 4 bases, with 12 bases between the two germline ends. The CDR3 sequence: CASSLSEIKGTEAFF. The CDR3 DNA follows: TGTGCCAGCAGTTTATCCGAAATCAAGGGCACTGAAGCTTTCTTT.

J is TRBJ2-3 and V is TRBV7-6; perhaps TRBD2 as D (6 bases). The CDR3 has 14 amino acids. CDR1 and CDR2 (germline): SGHVS, FNYEAQ. The germline V and J ends were trimmed by 3 bases and 6 bases, with 13 bases remaining between them. The CDR3 spells CASSFGGDADTQYF. The CDR3 coding sequence is TGTGCCAGCAGCTTCGGCGGGGACGCGGATACGCAGTATTTT.

This rearrangement joins TRBV5-1 to TRBJ1-4; TRBD1 might be the D (6 bases). Germline values: CDR1 SGHRS, CDR2 YFSETQ. The CDR3 runs to 16 residues. V was trimmed by 0 bases and J by 0 bases, leaving 9 bases between them. The CDR3 sequence is CASSLAGAATNEKLFF. The CDR3 nucleotides are TGCGCCAGCAGCTTGGCGGGGGCCGCAACTAATGAAAAACTGTTTTTT.

The chain has TRBV5-8 and TRBJ2-3, with 9 bases lining up with TRBD2. This CDR3 has 16 amino acids. V shed 1 base, J shed 2 bases, and the junction held 5 bases outside the gene matches. Per the germline V gene, CDR1 is SGHTS and CDR2 is YDEGEE. DNA for the CDR3: TGTGCCAGCAGCTTGTTAAGCGGGAGGTACACAGATACGCAGTATTTT. This encodes CASSLLSGRYTDTQYF.

V is TRBV15 and J is TRBJ1-5; TRBD1 agrees at 7 bases. The V segment lost 5 bases and the J segment 3 bases; nucleotides outside the gene matches: 4. From germline, CDR1 is LNHNV and CDR2 YYDKDF (reference sequence). The CDR3 extends over 14 amino acids. In DNA, the CDR3 is TGTGCCACCAGCTGGGGACAGACCAATCAGCCCCAGCATTTT. It codes for CATSWGQTNQPQHF. Supplemented by reference TRBV15 and TRBJ1-5, the full variable domain reads DAMVIQNPRYQVTQFGKPVTLSCSQTLNHNVMYWYQQKSSQAPKLLFHYYDKDFNNEADTPDNFQSRRPNTSFCFLDIRSPGLGDTAMYLCATSWGQTNQPQHFGDGTRLSIL.

Note on this clone: This sample includes further DNA sequences coding for the same CDR3. The CDR3 sequence: CASSPGQAGNTIYF. Here the CDR3 DNA reads TGTGCCAGCAGCCCCGGGCAGGCTGGAAACACCATATATTTT. The rearrangement links TRBV5-4 to TRBJ1-3; D not certain. This CDR3 contains 14 residues. Germline assignment: CDR1 SGHNT and CDR2 YYREEE (reference sequence). V lost 4 bases and J 2 bases, leaving 10 bases between the germline ends.

The rearrangement links TRBV29-1 to TRBJ1-3, with D perhaps matching TRBD1 (5 bases). V lost 4 bases and J lost 0, with 13 bases in between. This CDR3 contains 15 residues. Germline values: CDR1 SQVTM, CDR2 ANQGSEA. CDR3 residues: CSVAPDSSSGNTIYF. The CDR3 coding sequence is TGCAGCGTTGCTCCAGACAGCAGCTCTGGAAACACCATATATTTT.

The chain has TRBV5-1 and TRBJ2-3; tentative D call: TRBD2 (6 bases). Germline V gene lookup returns CDR1 SGHRS and CDR2 YFSETQ. Trimming pared 4 bases from V and 3 bases from J, leaving 15 bases between. The CDR3 has 15 amino acids. CDR3 nucleotides: TGCGCCAGCAGCATTGCAGGGAGGAGAACAGATACGCAGTATTTT. The encoded protein is CASSIAGRRTDTQYF.